These T cell receptor beta chains were read from a single sample in a study of graft-versus-host responses after intestinal transplantation. Antigen specificity for these receptors is unknown. Sequenced by immunoSEQ multiplex PCR; TCRdb stores in-frame clones only, minus some. The sample has around 93,000 clones, around nine tenths seen once. The sequenced sample was unstimulated CD8+ T cells sorted from spleen or lymph node cells, obtained before intestinal transplant. Receptor source: a human donor who received an intestinal transplant. Each CDR3 is given with its conserved first and last residue. The D gene is left open where the match is weak. A row's size may be missing; if present it is once, few, many or a size class.

abundance: -; d_gene: TRBD2; j_gene: TRBJ2-7; v_gene: TRBV6-6; CDR3nt: TGTGCCAGCAGTCTTAGCGGGACCGACGAGCAGTACTTC; CDR3aa: CASSLSGTDEQYF
abundance: few; d_gene: -; j_gene: TRBJ2-7; v_gene: TRBV5-6; CDR3nt: TGTGCCAGCAGCTGGGGAAGCCACGAGCAGTACTTC; CDR3aa: CASSWGSHEQYF
abundance: -; d_gene: TRBD1; j_gene: TRBJ1-2; v_gene: TRBV5-6; CDR3nt: TGTGCCAGCAGCTCTGCGCCGGGACAGGGCTATGGCTACACCTTC; CDR3aa: CASSSAPGQGYGYTF
abundance: once; d_gene: -; j_gene: TRBJ2-7; v_gene: TRBV2; CDR3nt: TGTGCCAGCGAGGGACTCGAGCAGTACTTC; CDR3aa: CASEGLEQYF
abundance: -; d_gene: -; j_gene: TRBJ1-4; v_gene: TRBV5-4; CDR3nt: TGTGCCAGCAGCAGAAGGACAGATGAAAAACTGTTTTTT; CDR3aa: CASSRRTDEKLFF
abundance: -; d_gene: -; j_gene: TRBJ2-1; v_gene: TRBV19; CDR3nt: TGTGCCAGTAGTTTCGTCCGGGCTAGCTCCTACAATGAGCAGTTCTTC; CDR3aa: CASSFVRASSYNEQFF
abundance: -; d_gene: -; j_gene: TRBJ2-1; v_gene: TRBV6-5; CDR3nt: TGTGCCAGCAGATCCGGGGGCCCTCATGAGCAGTTCTTC; CDR3aa: CASRSGGPHEQFF
abundance: -; d_gene: TRBD1; j_gene: TRBJ2-3; v_gene: TRBV12-5; CDR3nt: TGTGCTAGTGTTCTAGTTAGGGGACAGCCGTTCGGAAAGCAGTATTTT; CDR3aa: CASVLVRGQPFGKQYF
abundance: -; d_gene: -; j_gene: TRBJ2-7; v_gene: TRBV19; CDR3nt: TGTGCCAGTAAAGCCACCCTAGCTCCCTCCTACGAGCAGTACTTC; CDR3aa: CASKATLAPSYEQYF
abundance: -; d_gene: TRBD1; j_gene: TRBJ2-7; v_gene: TRBV6-5; CDR3nt: TGTGCCAGCAGCTTGGGATTGGGACAGCTCGAGCAGTACTTC; CDR3aa: CASSLGLGQLEQYF
abundance: few; d_gene: -; j_gene: TRBJ1-2; v_gene: TRBV6-1; CDR3nt: TGTGCCACTATTATCGTCCCAGGGGACCTCTATGGCTACACCTTC; CDR3aa: CATIIVPGDLYGYTF
abundance: -; d_gene: TRBD2; j_gene: TRBJ2-1; v_gene: TRBV27; CDR3nt: TGTGCCAGCAGCGATCTGACTAGCGGGATTTACAATGAGCAGTTCTTC; CDR3aa: CASSDLTSGIYNEQFF
abundance: -; d_gene: -; j_gene: TRBJ2-1; v_gene: TRBV10-1; CDR3nt: TGCGCCAGCACGCTAGCGTTATGTGGAAATGAGCAGTTCTTC; CDR3aa: CASTLALCGNEQFF
abundance: -; d_gene: -; j_gene: TRBJ2-3; v_gene: TRBV6-5; CDR3nt: TGTGCCAGCAGTTCCGGGACGTCTAGCACAGATACGCAGTATTTT; CDR3aa: CASSSGTSSTDTQYF
abundance: -; d_gene: -; j_gene: TRBJ1-5; v_gene: TRBV28; CDR3nt: TGTGCCAGCAGTTTAGGGGGGCCCCAGCATTTT; CDR3aa: CASSLGGPQHF
abundance: -; d_gene: TRBD2; j_gene: TRBJ2-7; v_gene: TRBV6-5; CDR3nt: TGTGCCAGCAGTTACCAGCGGGGGGCTTACTACGAGCAGTACTTC; CDR3aa: CASSYQRGAYYEQYF
abundance: -; d_gene: TRBD1; j_gene: TRBJ2-7; v_gene: TRBV11-2; CDR3nt: TGTGCCAGCAGCTTGGCACAGGGGTTGTCCTACGAGCAGTACTTC; CDR3aa: CASSLAQGLSYEQYF
abundance: once; d_gene: -; j_gene: TRBJ1-1; v_gene: TRBV7-6; CDR3nt: TGTGCCAGCAGCTCGACGGGGGGTCGGGTTCCCAACACTGAAGCTTTCTTT; CDR3aa: CASSSTGGRVPNTEAFF
abundance: -; d_gene: -; j_gene: TRBJ2-7; v_gene: TRBV7-9; CDR3nt: TGTGCCAGCAGTGGGACGGGGAACTCCTACGAGCAGTACTTC; CDR3aa: CASSGTGNSYEQYF
abundance: -; d_gene: TRBD1; j_gene: TRBJ1-1; v_gene: TRBV19; CDR3nt: TGTGCCAGTAGTATTGGACCGACAGGGATCAACACTGAAGCTTTCTTT; CDR3aa: CASSIGPTGINTEAFF
abundance: -; d_gene: -; j_gene: TRBJ1-2; v_gene: TRBV13; CDR3nt: TGTGCCAGCAGCTTAGAACAGGGATGGGCCGGCTACACCTTC; CDR3aa: CASSLEQGWAGYTF
abundance: -; d_gene: -; j_gene: TRBJ1-2; v_gene: TRBV29-1; CDR3nt: TGCAGCGTTGTCGGGGGATTCGGGGCGCGGGGCTACACCTTC; CDR3aa: CSVVGGFGARGYTF
abundance: -; d_gene: TRBD2; j_gene: TRBJ2-3; v_gene: TRBV7-3; CDR3nt: TGTGCCAGCAGCTTAATCCCTAGCGGGGCTACAGATACGCAGTATTTT; CDR3aa: CASSLIPSGATDTQYF
abundance: few; d_gene: -; j_gene: TRBJ2-1; v_gene: TRBV5-4; CDR3nt: TGTGCCAGCTTGCAACGTGGCGTCAATGAGCAGTTCTTC; CDR3aa: CASLQRGVNEQFF
abundance: -; d_gene: -; j_gene: TRBJ2-7; v_gene: TRBV10-3; CDR3nt: TGTGCCATCGGGGGCTCCTACGAGCAGTACTTC; CDR3aa: CAIGGSYEQYF
abundance: -; d_gene: -; j_gene: TRBJ2-7; v_gene: TRBV6-6; CDR3nt: TGTGCCAGCAAGGAAGGCTACGAGCAGTACTTC; CDR3aa: CASKEGYEQYF
abundance: -; d_gene: -; j_gene: TRBJ2-2; v_gene: TRBV13; CDR3nt: TGTGCCAGCAGTCTAAAAGAAGGGTGGAACACCGGGGAGCTGTTTTTT; CDR3aa: CASSLKEGWNTGELFF
abundance: -; d_gene: TRBD2; j_gene: TRBJ2-7; v_gene: TRBV9; CDR3nt: TGTGCCAGCAGCCCCACCGGCGGGGGGCACGAGCAGTACTTC; CDR3aa: CASSPTGGGHEQYF
abundance: -; d_gene: TRBD1; j_gene: TRBJ2-7; v_gene: TRBV29-1; CDR3nt: TGCAGCGTCGAAAGGACAGGGGACCCCTACGAGCAGTACTTC; CDR3aa: CSVERTGDPYEQYF
abundance: -; d_gene: -; j_gene: TRBJ2-7; v_gene: TRBV6-5; CDR3nt: TGTGCCAGCCGGGATCACTACGAGCAGTACTTC; CDR3aa: CASRDHYEQYF
abundance: -; d_gene: -; j_gene: TRBJ1-2; v_gene: TRBV12-5; CDR3nt: TGTGCTAGTGGTTTGGTACTCAGGGGCGCTTACGGCTACACCTTC; CDR3aa: CASGLVLRGAYGYTF
abundance: once; d_gene: TRBD1; j_gene: TRBJ2-2; v_gene: TRBV15; CDR3nt: TGTGCCACCAGCAGAGTTCCAGGGGGCTGGTCCGCCGGGGAGCTGTTTTTT; CDR3aa: CATSRVPGGWSAGELFF
abundance: once; d_gene: TRBD2; j_gene: TRBJ2-3; v_gene: TRBV27; CDR3nt: TGTGCCAGCAGTTTGACACTAGCGGGGGTCCCGGGCACAGATACGCAGTATTTT; CDR3aa: CASSLTLAGVPGTDTQYF
abundance: -; d_gene: -; j_gene: TRBJ2-3; v_gene: TRBV6-6; CDR3nt: TGTGCCAGCAGCACCACAGATACGCAGTATTTT; CDR3aa: CASSTTDTQYF
abundance: few; d_gene: TRBD2; j_gene: TRBJ2-7; v_gene: TRBV9; CDR3nt: TGTGCCAGCAGCGTAGCGGGGGGGGCCTCCTACGAGCAGTACTTC; CDR3aa: CASSVAGGASYEQYF